These T cell receptor beta chains were read from a single sample in a study of blood T cell repertoires in COVID-19. Sequenced by immunoSEQ multiplex PCR; TCRdb stores in-frame clones only, minus some. This sample has 50,000 to 60,000 clones, with approximately 91% found just once. Specimen: peripheral blood. The receptors originated from a man between 60 and 75 years old with active COVID-19. The CDR3 runs from the conserved cysteine through the conserved F or W. Each record gives: clone size, D gene, V gene, J gene, CDR3 protein, CDR3 DNA. A D gene is named only where the DNA matches it firmly. Clone size is not always given. Where it is, it says once, few, many or a class for expanded clones.

clone size: NA
D gene: TRBD2
V gene: TRBV10-3
J gene: TRBJ2-2
CDR3 protein: CAISESTTSGRANTGELFF
CDR3 DNA: TGTGCCATCAGTGAGTCGACGACTAGCGGGAGGGCCAACACCGGGGAGCTGTTTTTT

clone size: NA
D gene: TRBD1
V gene: TRBV19
J gene: TRBJ2-3
CDR3 protein: CASRGTGGERTDTQYF
CDR3 DNA: TGTGCCAGTAGGGGGACAGGGGGCGAGAGGACAGATACGCAGTATTTT

clone size: NA
D gene: TRBD2
V gene: TRBV24-1
J gene: TRBJ2-1
CDR3 protein: CATSGSSGSKSYNEQFF
CDR3 DNA: TGTGCCACCAGTGGGAGTAGCGGGAGCAAATCCTACAATGAGCAGTTCTTC

clone size: NA
D gene: TRBD1
V gene: TRBV27
J gene: TRBJ1-1
CDR3 protein: CASSRLQGAGDTEAFF
CDR3 DNA: TGTGCCAGCAGTAGACTACAGGGGGCCGGAGACACTGAAGCTTTCTTT

clone size: NA
D gene: NA
V gene: TRBV7-3
J gene: TRBJ2-1
CDR3 protein: CASSPLASDEQFF
CDR3 DNA: TGTGCCAGCAGCCCCCTAGCGTCCGATGAGCAGTTCTTC

clone size: NA
D gene: NA
V gene: TRBV10-3
J gene: TRBJ1-2
CDR3 protein: CAISDQALYGYTF
CDR3 DNA: TGTGCCATCAGTGACCAAGCCCTCTATGGCTACACCTTC

clone size: NA
D gene: TRBD2
V gene: TRBV15
J gene: TRBJ2-3
CDR3 protein: CATSRGAGGTDTQYF
CDR3 DNA: TGTGCCACCAGCAGGGGAGCGGGAGGTACAGATACGCAGTATTTT

clone size: once
D gene: TRBD2
V gene: TRBV2
J gene: TRBJ2-7
CDR3 protein: CASSELVREGLIRQYF
CDR3 DNA: TGTGCCAGCAGTGAACTCGTGCGGGAGGGCCTTATTAGGCAGTACTTC

clone size: NA
D gene: NA
V gene: TRBV24-1
J gene: TRBJ2-1
CDR3 protein: CATSDYRDDEQFF
CDR3 DNA: TGTGCCACCAGTGATTACAGGGATGATGAGCAGTTCTTC

clone size: NA
D gene: NA
V gene: TRBV30
J gene: TRBJ1-4
CDR3 protein: CAWRQSATNEKLFF
CDR3 DNA: TGTGCCTGGAGACAGTCTGCAACTAATGAAAAACTGTTTTTT

clone size: few
D gene: NA
V gene: TRBV14
J gene: TRBJ1-5
CDR3 protein: CASSQGPNQPQHF
CDR3 DNA: TGTGCCAGCAGCCAGGGCCCAAATCAGCCCCAGCATTTT

clone size: once
D gene: TRBD1
V gene: TRBV12-3/TRBV12-4
J gene: TRBJ2-7
CDR3 protein: CASRGQGPYEQYF
CDR3 DNA: TGTGCCAGCAGGGGACAGGGGCCCTACGAGCAGTACTTC

clone size: NA
D gene: TRBD2
V gene: TRBV11-3
J gene: TRBJ2-1
CDR3 protein: CASSEGGSSYNEQFF
CDR3 DNA: TGTGCCAGCAGCGAGGGCGGGAGTAGCTACAATGAGCAGTTCTTC

clone size: NA
D gene: TRBD2
V gene: TRBV29-1
J gene: TRBJ2-5
CDR3 protein: CSVGLAGDEETQYF
CDR3 DNA: TGCAGCGTCGGACTAGCGGGAGATGAGGAGACCCAGTACTTC

clone size: NA
D gene: NA
V gene: TRBV5-4
J gene: TRBJ2-4
CDR3 protein: CASSLGSGIAKNIQYF
CDR3 DNA: TGTGCCAGCAGCCTGGGCTCCGGTATAGCCAAAAACATTCAGTACTTC

clone size: NA
D gene: TRBD2
V gene: TRBV7-3
J gene: TRBJ2-1
CDR3 protein: CASSLSGSNNEQFF
CDR3 DNA: TGTGCCAGCAGCTTAAGCGGGAGCAACAATGAGCAGTTCTTC

clone size: NA
D gene: NA
V gene: TRBV18
J gene: TRBJ1-2
CDR3 protein: CASSPPFQGYGYTF
CDR3 DNA: TGTGCCAGCTCACCACCGTTTCAGGGCTATGGCTACACCTTC

clone size: NA
D gene: TRBD1
V gene: TRBV28
J gene: TRBJ2-7
CDR3 protein: CASSHSTGPYEQYF
CDR3 DNA: TGTGCCAGCAGTCACTCGACAGGGCCCTACGAGCAGTACTTC

clone size: NA
D gene: NA
V gene: TRBV4-2
J gene: TRBJ2-7
CDR3 protein: CASSPTGPYEQYF
CDR3 DNA: TGTGCCAGCAGCCCCACAGGGCCCTACGAGCAGTACTTC

clone size: NA
D gene: NA
V gene: TRBV2
J gene: TRBJ1-1
CDR3 protein: CATSSRREGTEAFF
CDR3 DNA: TGTGCCACGTCATCTCGCAGGGAAGGGACTGAAGCTTTCTTT

clone size: few
D gene: TRBD1
V gene: TRBV2
J gene: TRBJ1-2
CDR3 protein: CASSLSGQPYGYTF
CDR3 DNA: TGTGCCAGCAGCTTATCGGGACAGCCTTATGGCTACACCTTC

clone size: NA
D gene: TRBD1
V gene: TRBV2
J gene: TRBJ1-4
CDR3 protein: CASSYTGTANEKLFF
CDR3 DNA: TGTGCCAGCAGTTATACCGGGACAGCTAATGAAAAACTGTTTTTT

clone size: NA
D gene: TRBD2
V gene: TRBV11-2
J gene: TRBJ2-7
CDR3 protein: CASSLVTSGTNEQYF
CDR3 DNA: TGTGCCAGCAGCTTAGTAACCAGCGGGACTAACGAGCAGTACTTC

clone size: NA
D gene: NA
V gene: TRBV5-5
J gene: TRBJ2-3
CDR3 protein: CASSSQGSGGTDTQYF
CDR3 DNA: TGTGCCAGCAGCTCCCAGGGGAGTGGGGGCACAGATACGCAGTATTTT

clone size: NA
D gene: NA
V gene: TRBV24-1
J gene: TRBJ1-5
CDR3 protein: CATRRTHSNQPQHF
CDR3 DNA: TGTGCCACCAGAAGGACACATAGCAATCAGCCCCAGCATTTT

clone size: NA
D gene: NA
V gene: TRBV5-1
J gene: TRBJ1-5
CDR3 protein: CASSRGTDSNQPQHF
CDR3 DNA: TGCGCCAGCAGCCGCGGGACCGATAGCAATCAGCCCCAGCATTTT

clone size: NA
D gene: NA
V gene: TRBV14
J gene: TRBJ1-1
CDR3 protein: CASSQDWGPLNTEAFF
CDR3 DNA: TGTGCCAGCAGCCAAGATTGGGGGCCCTTGAACACTGAAGCTTTCTTT

clone size: NA
D gene: NA
V gene: TRBV11-3
J gene: TRBJ2-3
CDR3 protein: CASSLTAGTDTQYF
CDR3 DNA: TGTGCCAGCAGCTTAACGGCGGGGACAGATACGCAGTATTTT

clone size: NA
D gene: NA
V gene: TRBV5-6
J gene: TRBJ2-7
CDR3 protein: CASSLGRAREQYF
CDR3 DNA: TGTGCCAGCAGCTTGGGCAGGGCTAGGGAGCAGTACTTC

clone size: NA
D gene: TRBD2
V gene: TRBV7-3
J gene: TRBJ2-5
CDR3 protein: CASSLNQRGNQETQYF
CDR3 DNA: TGTGCCAGCAGCTTAAATCAGCGGGGTAACCAAGAGACCCAGTACTTC

clone size: NA
D gene: TRBD2
V gene: TRBV5-1
J gene: TRBJ2-1
CDR3 protein: CASTTSGSSYNEQFF
CDR3 DNA: TGCGCCAGCACCACTAGCGGAAGCTCCTACAATGAGCAGTTCTTC

clone size: NA
D gene: TRBD1
V gene: TRBV23-1
J gene: TRBJ2-7
CDR3 protein: CASSQSVGQGAYEQYF
CDR3 DNA: TGCGCCAGCAGTCAATCAGTGGGACAGGGAGCCTACGAGCAGTACTTC

clone size: once
D gene: NA
V gene: TRBV7-3
J gene: TRBJ2-3
CDR3 protein: CASSLMASTDTQYF
CDR3 DNA: TGTGCCAGCAGCTTAATGGCTAGCACAGATACGCAGTATTTT

clone size: NA
D gene: TRBD1
V gene: TRBV5-1
J gene: TRBJ1-2
CDR3 protein: CASSSPIGKGQQNNYGYTF
CDR3 DNA: TGCGCCAGCAGCTCACCCATCGGGAAGGGACAGCAGAATAACTATGGCTACACCTTC

clone size: few
D gene: NA
V gene: TRBV12-5
J gene: TRBJ1-5
CDR3 protein: CASGLDQVYQPQHF
CDR3 DNA: TGTGCTAGTGGTTTGGATCAGGTTTACCAGCCCCAGCATTTT

clone size: NA
D gene: TRBD1
V gene: TRBV18
J gene: TRBJ2-7
CDR3 protein: CASSPGQASYEQYF
CDR3 DNA: TGTGCCAGCTCACCGGGACAGGCCTCCTACGAGCAGTACTTC

clone size: NA
D gene: NA
V gene: TRBV7-7
J gene: TRBJ2-5
CDR3 protein: CASSSSGRRGETQYF
CDR3 DNA: TGTGCTAGCAGCTCATCCGGGAGAAGGGGAGAGACCCAGTACTTC

clone size: NA
D gene: NA
V gene: TRBV11-2
J gene: TRBJ1-1
CDR3 protein: CASTTHQGNTEAFF
CDR3 DNA: TGTGCCAGCACTACTCACCAGGGGAACACTGAAGCTTTCTTT

clone size: NA
D gene: TRBD1
V gene: TRBV18
J gene: TRBJ1-1
CDR3 protein: CASSPQTGDTTEAFF
CDR3 DNA: TGTGCCAGCTCACCCCAGACAGGGGACACCACTGAAGCTTTCTTT

clone size: few
D gene: NA
V gene: TRBV5-1
J gene: TRBJ2-7
CDR3 protein: CASNQGSSYEQYF
CDR3 DNA: TGCGCCAGCAATCAGGGAAGCTCCTACGAGCAGTACTTC

clone size: NA
D gene: TRBD2
V gene: TRBV27
J gene: TRBJ2-7
CDR3 protein: CASSLSTRLAGRYEQYF
CDR3 DNA: TGTGCCAGCAGTTTATCGACCAGACTAGCGGGACGTTACGAGCAGTACTTC

clone size: once
D gene: TRBD2
V gene: TRBV3-1/TRBV3-2
J gene: TRBJ2-1
CDR3 protein: CASSRLGTSGYNEQFF
CDR3 DNA: TGTGCCAGCAGCCGGTTGGGGACTAGCGGGTACAATGAGCAGTTCTTC

clone size: NA
D gene: NA
V gene: TRBV5-1
J gene: TRBJ1-4
CDR3 protein: CASSLGVRGGEKLFF
CDR3 DNA: TGCGCCAGCAGCTTGGGGGTCAGGGGCGGGGAAAAACTGTTTTTT

clone size: NA
D gene: NA
V gene: TRBV5-4
J gene: TRBJ2-1
CDR3 protein: CASSLQGGSYNEQFF
CDR3 DNA: TGTGCCAGCAGCCTACAGGGCGGCTCCTACAATGAGCAGTTCTTC

clone size: NA
D gene: TRBD1
V gene: TRBV19
J gene: TRBJ1-2
CDR3 protein: CASSIDLGQGASYGYTF
CDR3 DNA: TGTGCCAGTAGTATAGACTTGGGACAGGGGGCCTCCTATGGCTACACCTTC

clone size: once
D gene: TRBD2
V gene: TRBV4-1
J gene: TRBJ2-2
CDR3 protein: CASSRSGLAGGQNTGELFF
CDR3 DNA: TGCGCCAGCAGCCGAAGTGGACTAGCGGGAGGACAGAACACCGGGGAGCTGTTTTTT

clone size: NA
D gene: NA
V gene: TRBV4-1
J gene: TRBJ2-7
CDR3 protein: CASSQSGATYEQYF
CDR3 DNA: TGCGCCAGCAGCCAGTCGGGAGCCACCTACGAGCAGTACTTC